This T cell receptor beta chain was found in a study of cytomegalovirus exposure and HLA in healthy donors. Primers included in the PCR were 60 Vbeta and 13 Jbeta primers. Clones were sequenced by immunoSEQ multiplex PCR, and TCRdb holds only the in-frame ones, with some missing. Of over 200,000 clones in the sample, approximately 84% were seen once. General observations from the study: A missense DCLRE1C variant was associated with V- and J-gene trimming of TCR beta chains in a later analysis, and an independent cohort replicated the association. According to a later analysis, most TCR beta chains associated with CMV appeared HLA-restricted. A later examination showed that TCR association rates differed by HLA locus, with DRB1 most and HLA-C fewest. TRBV6-2, TRBV6-3 and some other V segments were excluded as indistinguishable.

The CDR3 is made up of 14 amino acids. Germline CDR1 is SGHRS and CDR2 is YFSETQ. V dropped 0 bases and J dropped 6; count of bases not matched to a gene: 2. In the case of this clone: The target antigen is unknown.

This receptor was obtained from a woman aged 35 to 49 in good health and CMV-seronegative. The sample was PBMCs. The chain recombines TRBV5-1 with TRBJ2-1, with TRBD2 matching 8 bases. Written as DNA, the CDR3 is TGCGCCAGCAGCTTGGCGGGGGGGCGCAATGAGCAGTTCTTC. Translating it yields CASSLAGGRNEQFF.